The T cell receptor beta chain under discussion was sequenced for a study of control samples from healthy donors and cancer patients. Produced via immunoSEQ multiplex PCR; TCRdb's table is partial and in-frame only. The profile covers fewer than 120,000 clones, with around 87% appearing a single time and roughly 4% taken by the ten largest. This CDR3 region has 15 residues. Per the germline V gene, CDR1 is MDHEN and CDR2 is SYDVKM. J gave up 2 bases and V 2 bases, and 4 bases lay outside the gene matches. This TCR was recovered from a woman aged 55-69 years with lung cancer. The J gene is TRBJ2-7, the V gene TRBV28, with 9 positions matching TRBD1. The sequenced material came from PBMCs. In DNA, the CDR3 is TGTGCCAGCAGTTTAGGCACAGGGGGCCCCTACGAGCAGTACTTC. As protein: CASSLGTGGPYEQYF.